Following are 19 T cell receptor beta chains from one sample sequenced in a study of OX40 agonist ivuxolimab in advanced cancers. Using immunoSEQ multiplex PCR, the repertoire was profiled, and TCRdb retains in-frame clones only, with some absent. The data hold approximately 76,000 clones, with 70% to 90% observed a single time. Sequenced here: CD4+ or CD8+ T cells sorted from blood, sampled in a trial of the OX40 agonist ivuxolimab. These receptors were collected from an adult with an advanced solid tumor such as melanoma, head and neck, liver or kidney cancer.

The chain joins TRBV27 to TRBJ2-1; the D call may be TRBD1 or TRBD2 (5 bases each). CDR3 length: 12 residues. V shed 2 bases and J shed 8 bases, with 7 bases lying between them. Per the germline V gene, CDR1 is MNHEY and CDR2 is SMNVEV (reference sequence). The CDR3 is CASSLGTHEQFF. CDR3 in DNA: TGTGCCAGCAGTTTAGGGACCCATGAGCAGTTCTTC.

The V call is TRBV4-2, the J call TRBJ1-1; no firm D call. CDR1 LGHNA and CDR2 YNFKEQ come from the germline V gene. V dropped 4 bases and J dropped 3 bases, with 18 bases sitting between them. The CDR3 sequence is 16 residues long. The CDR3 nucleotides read TGTGCCAGCAGCCCCCCAGCGCGGGGTATGTACACTGAAGCTTTCTTT. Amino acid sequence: CASSPPARGMYTEAFF.

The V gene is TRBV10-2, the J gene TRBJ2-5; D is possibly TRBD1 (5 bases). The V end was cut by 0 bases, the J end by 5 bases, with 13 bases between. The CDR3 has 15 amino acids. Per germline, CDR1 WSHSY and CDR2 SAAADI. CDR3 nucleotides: TGCGCCAGCAGTGAGTCGACGGCAGGGTGGGAGACCCAGTACTTC. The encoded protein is CASSESTAGWETQYF.

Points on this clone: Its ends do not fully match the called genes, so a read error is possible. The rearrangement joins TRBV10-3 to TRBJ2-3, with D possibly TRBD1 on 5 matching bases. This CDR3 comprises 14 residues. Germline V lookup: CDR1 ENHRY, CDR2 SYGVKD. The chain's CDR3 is CAISESVGTGTQYF. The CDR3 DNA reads TGTGCCATCAGTGAGTCGGTGGGTACAGGTACGCAGTATTTT.

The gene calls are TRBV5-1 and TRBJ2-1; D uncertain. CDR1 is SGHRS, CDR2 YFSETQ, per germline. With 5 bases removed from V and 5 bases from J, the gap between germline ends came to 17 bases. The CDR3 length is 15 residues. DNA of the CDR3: TGCGCCAGCAGAGCCCCGACTCCATTAAACAATGAGCAGTTCTTC. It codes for CASRAPTPLNNEQFF. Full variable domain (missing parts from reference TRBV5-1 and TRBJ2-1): KAGVTQTPRYLIKTRGQQVTLSCSPISGHRSVSWYQQTPGQGLQFLFEYFSETQRNKGNFPGRFSGRQFSNSRSEMNVSTLELGDSALYLCASRAPTPLNNEQFFGPGTRLTVL.

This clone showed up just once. CDR3 sequence reads: CASSLGVVRGLGTDTQYF. CDR3 bases: TGTGCCAGCAGCTTAGGAGTCGTTAGGGGACTAGGCACAGATACGCAGTATTTT. The chain recombines TRBV7-9 with TRBJ2-3, with 8 bases matching TRBD2. Germline lookup yields CDR1 SEHNR and CDR2 FQNEAQ (reference sequence). The CDR3 is made up of 18 amino acids. The V segment lost 1 base and the J segment 1 base; nucleotides outside the gene matches: 10.

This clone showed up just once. This CDR3 reads CAISESGAEGEQYF. For the CDR3, the DNA is TGTGCCATCAGTGAGTCCGGGGCCGAGGGGGAGCAGTACTTC. The chain combines TRBV10-3 with TRBJ2-7; D may be TRBD1 or TRBD2 (5 bases each). Per germline, CDR1 ENHRY and CDR2 SYGVKD. The V end was cut by 0 bases, the J end by 7 bases, with 13 bases between. This CDR3 comprises 14 residues.

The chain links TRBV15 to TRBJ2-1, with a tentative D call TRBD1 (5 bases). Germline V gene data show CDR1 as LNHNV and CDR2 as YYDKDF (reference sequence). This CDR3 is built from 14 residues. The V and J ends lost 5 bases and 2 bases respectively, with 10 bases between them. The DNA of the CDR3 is TGTGCCACCAGCTCTCGACAGACCTACAATGAGCAGTTCTTC. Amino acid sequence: CATSSRQTYNEQFF.

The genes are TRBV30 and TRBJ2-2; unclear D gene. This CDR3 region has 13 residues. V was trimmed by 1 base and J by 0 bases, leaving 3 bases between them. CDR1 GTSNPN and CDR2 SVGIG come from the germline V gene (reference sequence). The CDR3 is CAWSGTNTGELFF. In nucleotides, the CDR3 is TGTGCCTGGAGTGGAACGAACACCGGGGAGCTGTTTTTT.

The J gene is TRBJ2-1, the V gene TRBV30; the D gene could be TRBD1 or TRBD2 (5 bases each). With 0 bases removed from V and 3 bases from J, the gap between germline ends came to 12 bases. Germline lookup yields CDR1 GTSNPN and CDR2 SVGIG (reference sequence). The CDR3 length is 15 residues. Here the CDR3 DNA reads TGTGCCTGGAGTGTGGGTCTGGGGGACTACAATGAGCAGTTCTTC. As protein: CAWSVGLGDYNEQFF. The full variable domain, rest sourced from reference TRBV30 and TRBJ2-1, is SQTIHQWPATLVQPVGSPLSLECTVEGTSNPNLYWYRQAAGRGLQLLFYSVGIGQISSEVPQNLSASRPQDRQFILSSKKLLLSDSGFYLCAWSVGLGDYNEQFFGPGTRLTVL.

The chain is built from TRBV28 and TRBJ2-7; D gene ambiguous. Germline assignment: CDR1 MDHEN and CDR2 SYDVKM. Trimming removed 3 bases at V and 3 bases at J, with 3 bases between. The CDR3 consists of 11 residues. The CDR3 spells CASSFNYEQYF. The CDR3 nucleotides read TGTGCCAGCAGTTTTAACTACGAGCAGTACTTC. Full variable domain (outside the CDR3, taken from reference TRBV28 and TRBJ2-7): DVKVTQSSRYLVKRTGEKVFLECVQDMDHENMFWYRQDPGLGLRLIYFSYDVKMKEKGDIPEGYSVSREKKERFSLILESASTNQTSMYLCASSFNYEQYFGPGTRLTVT.

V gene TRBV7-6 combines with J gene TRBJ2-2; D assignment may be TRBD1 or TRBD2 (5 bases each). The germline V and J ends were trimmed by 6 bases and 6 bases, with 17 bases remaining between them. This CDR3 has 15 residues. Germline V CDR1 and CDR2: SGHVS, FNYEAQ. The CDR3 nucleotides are TGTGCCAGCAGGGGACCGGGCAGTTTATCCGGGGAGCTGTTTTTT. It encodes CASRGPGSLSGELFF.

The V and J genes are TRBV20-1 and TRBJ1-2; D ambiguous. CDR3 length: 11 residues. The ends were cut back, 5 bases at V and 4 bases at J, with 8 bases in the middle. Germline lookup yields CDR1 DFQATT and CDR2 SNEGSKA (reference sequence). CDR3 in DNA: TGCAGTGCTCTAAAGGGCTATGGCTACACCTTC. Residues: CSALKGYGYTF.

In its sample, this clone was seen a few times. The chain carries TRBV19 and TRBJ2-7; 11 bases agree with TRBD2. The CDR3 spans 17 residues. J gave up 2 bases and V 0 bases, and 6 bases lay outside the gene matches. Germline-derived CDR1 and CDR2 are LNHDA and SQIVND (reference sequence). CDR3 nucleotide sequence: TGTGCCAGTAGTATAGAGTTGACTAGCGGGGTGACCTACGAGCAGTACTTC. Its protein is CASSIELTSGVTYEQYF.

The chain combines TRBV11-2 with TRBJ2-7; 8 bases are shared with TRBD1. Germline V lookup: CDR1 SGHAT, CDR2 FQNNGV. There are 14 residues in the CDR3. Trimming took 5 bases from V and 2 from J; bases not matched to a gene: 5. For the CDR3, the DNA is TGTGCCAGCAGCCTAGGACAGGGCCCCTACGAGCAGTACTTC. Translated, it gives CASSLGQGPYEQYF. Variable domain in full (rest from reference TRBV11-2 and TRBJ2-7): EAGVAQSPRYKIIEKRQSVAFWCNPISGHATLYWYQQILGQGPKLLIQFQNNGVVDDSQLPKDRFSAERLKGVDSTLKIQPAKLEDSAVYLCASSLGQGPYEQYFGPGTRLTVT.

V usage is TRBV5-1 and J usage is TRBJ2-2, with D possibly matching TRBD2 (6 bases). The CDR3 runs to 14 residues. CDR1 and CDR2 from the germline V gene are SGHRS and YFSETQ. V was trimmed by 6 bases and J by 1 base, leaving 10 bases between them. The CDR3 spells CASKAGWNTGELFF. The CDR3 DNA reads TGCGCCAGCAAGGCGGGGTGGAACACCGGGGAGCTGTTTTTT.

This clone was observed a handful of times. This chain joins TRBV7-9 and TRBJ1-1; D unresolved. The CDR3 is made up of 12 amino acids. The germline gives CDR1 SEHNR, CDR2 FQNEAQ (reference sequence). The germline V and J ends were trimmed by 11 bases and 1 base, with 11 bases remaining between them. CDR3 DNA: TGTGCCGGGAGCTGGGGGAACACTGAAGCTTTCTTT. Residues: CAGSWGNTEAFF.

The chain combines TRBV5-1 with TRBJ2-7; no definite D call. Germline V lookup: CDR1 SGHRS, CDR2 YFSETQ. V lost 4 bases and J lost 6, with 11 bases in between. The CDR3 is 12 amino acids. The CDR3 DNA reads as TGCGCCAGCAGCCCCCGTGGAGCCGAGCAGTACTTC. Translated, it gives CASSPRGAEQYF.

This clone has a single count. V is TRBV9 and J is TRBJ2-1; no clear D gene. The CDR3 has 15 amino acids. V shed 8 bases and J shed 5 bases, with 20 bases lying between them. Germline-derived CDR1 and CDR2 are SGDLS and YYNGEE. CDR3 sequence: CASSSTLGSHNEQFF. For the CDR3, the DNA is TGTGCCAGTAGTTCGACGTTGGGCAGTCACAATGAGCAGTTCTTC. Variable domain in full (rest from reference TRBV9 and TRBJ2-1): DSGVTQTPKHLITATGQRVTLRCSPRSGDLSVYWYQQSLDQGLQFLIQYYNGEERAKGNILERFSAQQFPDLHSELNLSSLELGDSALYFCASSSTLGSHNEQFFGPGTRLTVL.